What follows are 13 T cell receptor beta chains derived from one specimen sequenced in a study of blood T cell repertoires in COVID-19. The data were produced by immunoSEQ multiplex PCR, yet TCRdb's version contains in-frame clones alone and is incomplete. The sample shows 150,000 to 200,000 clones, 88% of them seen only once. The specimen was PBMCs or T cells enriched from blood (not recorded which). The receptors here all came from a woman between 50 and 59 years old who had recovered from COVID-19.

The chain has TRBV11-3 and TRBJ2-5, with 7 bases aligning to TRBD1. Trimming removed 3 bases from V and 1 base from J; junction bases left unmatched: 8. The CDR3 has 16 residues. Germline CDR1 SGHNT, CDR2 YENEEA. The CDR3 sequence: CASSFGAGGTQETQYF. Written as DNA, the CDR3 is TGTGCCAGCAGCTTCGGGGCAGGGGGAACCCAAGAGACCCAGTACTTC.

The chain carries TRBV19 and TRBJ1-4, with D perhaps matching TRBD1 (5 bases). The CDR3 covers 15 residues. Germline-derived CDR1 and CDR2 are LNHDA and SQIVND (reference sequence). V lost 4 bases to trimming and J lost 4 bases, with 13 bases between them. Written as DNA, the CDR3 is TGTGCCAGTAGTAACCCCGGGGGTTATAATGAAAAACTGTTTTTT. This translates into CASSNPGGYNEKLFF.

The CDR3 here is CASSSRTSGGSNTGELFF. DNA of the CDR3: TGTGCCAGCAGCTCCCGGACTAGCGGGGGGTCGAACACCGGGGAGCTGTTTTTT. The genes are TRBV9 and TRBJ2-2, with 14 positions matching TRBD2. J was trimmed by 0 bases and V by 4 bases; bases with no gene match: 5. The V gene's germline CDR1 is SGDLS and CDR2 YYNGEE. This CDR3 region has 18 residues. Supplemented by reference TRBV9 and TRBJ2-2, the full variable domain reads DSGVTQTPKHLITATGQRVTLRCSPRSGDLSVYWYQQSLDQGLQFLIQYYNGEERAKGNILERFSAQQFPDLHSELNLSSLELGDSALYFCASSSRTSGGSNTGELFFGEGSRLTVL.

The CDR3 is CSGGQGASTGELFF. In DNA form, the CDR3 reads TGCAGCGGGGGACAGGGGGCGAGCACCGGGGAGCTGTTTTTT. The rearrangement joins TRBV29-1 to TRBJ2-2; 12 bases align to TRBD1. CDR1 is SQVTM, CDR2 ANQGSEA, per germline. V dropped 7 bases and J dropped 4; count of bases not matched to a gene: 4. This CDR3 has 14 residues.

The gene calls are TRBV7-2 and TRBJ1-3; D gene unclear. Trimming took 1 base from V and 0 from J, leaving 7 bases between them. This CDR3 has 15 residues. CDR1 and CDR2 from the germline V gene are SGHTA and FQGNSA. CDR3: CASSLGSSSGNTIYF. As DNA, the CDR3 is TGTGCCAGCAGCTTAGGCTCCAGCTCTGGAAACACCATATATTTT. The full variable domain, its missing parts supplied by reference TRBV7-2 and TRBJ1-3, is GAGVSQSPSNKVTEKGKDVELRCDPISGHTALYWYRQSLGQGLEFLIYFQGNSAPDKSGLPSDRFSAERTGGSVSTLTIQRTQQEDSAVYLCASSLGSSSGNTIYFGEGSWLTVV.

The chain uses TRBV3-1 (or the pseudogene TRBV3-2) and TRBJ2-7; 7 positions agree with TRBD1. This CDR3 spans 17 amino acids. Germline trimming cut 0 bases from V and 3 bases from J; bases unmatched to any gene: 11. Germline V gene data show CDR1 as LGHDT and CDR2 as YNNKEL (reference sequence). DNA for the CDR3: TGTGCCAGCAGCCAAGATAGGGGCAGGGGGATCTTCTACGAGCAGTACTTC. It codes for CASSQDRGRGIFYEQYF.

The CDR3 DNA reads TGTGCCAGCAGCGTAGTCGCAACTAATGAAAAACTGTTTTTT. Its protein product is CASSVVATNEKLFF. The V call is TRBV14, the J call TRBJ1-4; D is unclear. V was shortened by 5 bases and J by 0 bases, with 7 bases between the two germline ends. The CDR3 length is 14 residues. Germline V lookup: CDR1 SGHDN, CDR2 FVKESK.

The V and J genes are TRBV5-5 and TRBJ2-1, with TRBD1 as a possible D gene (5 bases). V was cut by 0 bases and J by 3 bases, with 13 bases left in between. Germline CDR1 and CDR2: SGHKS and YYEKEE (reference sequence). The CDR3 is 16 residues long. The CDR3 reads CASSLGVGQGYNEQFF. CDR3 bases: TGTGCCAGCAGCTTGGGGGTGGGGCAGGGCTACAATGAGCAGTTCTTC.

The V call is TRBV5-8, the J call TRBJ2-1; 9 bases fit TRBD1. CDR3 length equals 15 residues. The V gene's germline CDR1 is SGHTS and CDR2 YDEGEE. V dropped 4 bases and J dropped 5; count of bases not matched to a gene: 7. The CDR3 loop is CASSGRDRANNEQFF. The CDR3 nucleotides are TGTGCCAGCAGCGGACGGGACAGGGCAAACAATGAGCAGTTCTTC. The variable domain in full, with the rest retrieved from reference TRBV5-8 and TRBJ2-1, is EAGVTQSPTHLIKTRGQQATLRCSPISGHTSVYWYQQALGLGLQFLLWYDEGEERNRGNFPPRFSGRQFPNYSSELNVNALELEDSALYLCASSGRDRANNEQFFGPGTRLTVL.

The chain carries TRBV6-5 and TRBJ2-1; 9 nucleotides line up with TRBD2. CDR3 length: 14 residues. Looked up from germline, CDR1 is MNHEY and CDR2 is SVGAGI. The ends lost 2 bases at V and 10 bases at J; junction bases unmatched: 6. The chain's CDR3 is CASSYAGLALEQFF. CDR3 DNA sequence: TGTGCCAGCAGTTACGCCGGACTAGCGCTCGAGCAGTTCTTC.

V is TRBV7-2 and J is TRBJ2-3, with TRBD2 identical over 7 bases. V was clipped by 1 base and J by 5 bases; unmatched bases: 6. Germline CDR1 reads SGHTA; CDR2 reads FQGNSA. The CDR3 runs to 15 residues. CDR3 in DNA: TGTGCCAGCAGCTTAGGTTCGCCGGGGGGAGATACGCAGTATTTT. This translates into CASSLGSPGGDTQYF.

The CDR3 DNA sequence: TGTGCCAGCAGTGCCTCCAGGGGGCTGACTAATGAAAAACTGTTTTTT. This sequence encodes CASSASRGLTNEKLFF. This chain links TRBV25-1 with TRBJ1-4, with TRBD1 matching over 8 bases. The length of the CDR3 is 16 residues. Germline V gives CDR1 MGHDK, CDR2 SYGVNS. Trimming took 4 bases from V and 2 from J; bases not matched to a gene: 6.

The chain uses TRBV12-3 or TRBV12-4 and TRBJ2-7; a weak D match, TRBD2 (6 bases). The CDR3 loop spans 13 amino acids. V shed 6 bases and J shed 7 bases, with 16 bases lying between them. The CDR3 loop reads CASSVRAGGEQYF. The CDR3 nucleotides are TGTGCCAGCAGCGTTCGGGCTGGGGGGGAGCAGTACTTC.